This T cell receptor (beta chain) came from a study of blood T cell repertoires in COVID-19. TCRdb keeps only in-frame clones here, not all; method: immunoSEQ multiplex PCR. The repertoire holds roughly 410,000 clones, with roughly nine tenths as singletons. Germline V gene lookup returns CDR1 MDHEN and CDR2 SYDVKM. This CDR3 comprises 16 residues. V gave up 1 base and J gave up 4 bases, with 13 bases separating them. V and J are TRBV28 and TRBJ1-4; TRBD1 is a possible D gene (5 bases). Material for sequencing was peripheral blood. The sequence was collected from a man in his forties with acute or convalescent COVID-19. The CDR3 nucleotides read TGTGCCAGCAGTTTATCGGGACTGGCGGATAATGAAAAACTGTTTTTT. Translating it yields CASSLSGLADNEKLFF.